Presented here are 18 T cell receptor beta chains from one specimen sequenced in a study of T-cell memory formation after mild COVID-19 (dated by TCRdb to the early 2020s). Libraries were built with 5' RACE. The reads were generated on an Illumina NovaSeq 6000. The raw public reads went through TCRdb reprocessing: fastp at Q25, MiXCR clone calling, in-frame beta chains kept. Rows are unified per CDR3 protein, each entry keeping the most common DNA and genes. The sample table contains about 610,000 distinct CDR3 sequences; only one count was recorded for about 18% of them. Of the sample, around 8.1% falls within the top ten clones. The sample was PBMCs or a T cell subset sorted from them (not recorded which). The receptors originated from an adult woman who had mild COVID-19 (a few samples of this study predate the infection). The sample titles of this study are shuffled in the database, so cell type and time point are left out; the donor was told from shared clones.

V usage is TRBV4-2 and J usage is TRBJ2-7, with TRBD2 matching over 7 bases. V was pared by 4 bases and J by 5 bases, with 11 bases of the junction left unmatched. Germline lookup yields CDR1 LGHNA and CDR2 YNFKEQ. CDR3 length: 15 residues. CDR3 residues: CASSLTGTTGNEQYF. CDR3 in DNA: TGTGCCAGCAGCCTCACCGGGACTACCGGAAACGAGCAGTACTTC.

V gene TRBV24-1 combines with J gene TRBJ2-1, with D unclear. The CDR3 length is 15 residues. Looked up from germline, CDR1 is KGHDR and CDR2 is SFDVKD. Trimming left V 2 bases short and J 0 bases short, with 7 bases between. CDR3 in amino acids: CATSDSFSSYNEQFF. CDR3 nucleotide sequence: TGTGCCACCAGTGATTCCTTCAGCTCCTACAATGAGCAGTTCTTC.

The chain is built from TRBV6-5 and TRBJ2-7; no reliable D call. Trimming removed 4 bases at V and 0 bases at J, with 16 bases between. Germline V gene data show CDR1 as MNHEY and CDR2 as SVGAGI. The CDR3 sequence is 16 residues long. The CDR3 coding sequence is TGTGCCAGCAGTTCCCTCCACGGTACGGGCTCCTACGAGCAGTACTTC. Translating it yields CASSSLHGTGSYEQYF.

Only a few counts were recorded for this clonotype. The V call is TRBV5-8, the J call TRBJ1-5; TRBD1 matches at 10 bases. The germline CDR1 and CDR2 sequences are SGHTS and YDEGEE. The CDR3 is 16 amino acids. J gave up 4 bases and V 4 bases, and 8 bases lay outside the gene matches. CDR3 loop: CASSPGQGIANQPQHF. The CDR3 region has the DNA TGTGCCAGCAGCCCGGGACAGGGGATCGCTAATCAGCCCCAGCATTTT.

This clonotype showed up just a few times. This sequence joins TRBV7-2 and TRBJ1-1; D not resolved. Germline V CDR1 and CDR2: SGHTA, FQGNSA. V lost 4 bases to trimming and J lost 7 bases, with 13 bases between them. The CDR3 runs to 13 residues. CDR3 sequence: CASSSQRYSEAFF. The CDR3 DNA is TGTGCCAGCAGCTCTCAGAGGTACAGTGAAGCTTTCTTT.

This clonotype was counted only a few times. The rearrangement joins TRBV6-5 to TRBJ2-5, with 11 nucleotides matching TRBD1. The trim removed 6 bases at V and 5 bases at J, leaving 8 bases unmatched. From germline, CDR1 is MNHEY and CDR2 SVGAGI. The CDR3 consists of 15 residues. The DNA of the CDR3 is TGTGCCAGCAGAAGGACAGGGGGCGCCCGGGAGACCCAGTACTTC. It specifies CASRRTGGARETQYF.

This clonotype was recorded at least ten times. The rearrangement links TRBV7-8 to TRBJ2-3, with D unclear. Trimming cost V 5 bases and J 2 bases, with 8 bases left between them. CDR3 length: 13 amino acids. Looked up from germline, CDR1 is SGHVS and CDR2 is FQNEAQ. CDR3 loop: CASSQDFTDTQYF. The CDR3 region has the DNA TGTGCCAGCAGCCAGGATTTCACAGATACGCAGTATTTT.

This clonotype was seen a few times. V is TRBV20-1 and J is TRBJ2-6; 13 bases agree with TRBD2. The CDR3 covers 17 residues. Trimming removed 4 bases from V and 0 bases from J; junction bases left unmatched: 3. The germline V gene encodes CDR1 DFQATT and CDR2 SNEGSKA (reference sequence). CDR3 nucleotides: TGCAGTGCTAAACTAGCGGGAGGGCCCTCTGGGGCCAACGTCCTGACTTTC. This gives the protein CSAKLAGGPSGANVLTF.

This clonotype came up many times. The V call is TRBV20-1, the J call TRBJ2-7; 11 bases line up with TRBD2. V dropped 7 bases and J dropped 7; count of bases not matched to a gene: 6. The CDR3 has 12 amino acids. Germline V gene data show CDR1 as DFQATT and CDR2 as SNEGSKA (reference sequence). In DNA form, the CDR3 reads TGCAGTGGGACTAGCGGGCCCTTGGAGCAGTACTTC. The encoded protein is CSGTSGPLEQYF.

This clonotype was seen a few times. This sequence joins TRBV7-9 and TRBJ2-1, with D possibly matching TRBD2 (5 bases). This CDR3 has 14 amino acids. Germline-derived CDR1 and CDR2 are SEHNR and FQNEAQ (reference sequence). The V and J ends lost 1 base and 7 bases respectively, with 11 bases between them. The CDR3: CASSLGRQSNEQFF. As DNA, the CDR3 is TGTGCCAGCAGCTTAGGGAGGCAGTCTAATGAGCAGTTCTTC.

This clonotype was observed a handful of times. An end of the junction differs from the germline gene, which may be a read error. The chain uses TRBV15 and TRBJ2-1; 7 bases are a match to TRBD2. This CDR3 is built from 13 residues. CDR1 is LNHNV and CDR2 is YYDKDF in the germline V gene (reference sequence). The CDR3 DNA follows: TGTGCCACCTCGGGCGGGAGATACAGTGAGCAGTTCTTC. It codes for CATSGGRYSEQFF.

The chain carries TRBV9 and TRBJ1-2; 7 nucleotides align to TRBD1. The CDR3 runs to 15 residues. Germline trimming cut 4 bases from V and 0 bases from J; bases unmatched to any gene: 6. CDR1 is SGDLS and CDR2 is YYNGEE in the germline V gene. Written as DNA, the CDR3 is TGTGCCAGCAGCACCCAGGACAGGTCTAACTATGGCTACACCTTC. This translates into CASSTQDRSNYGYTF.

This clonotype was recorded many times. The rearrangement joins TRBV24-1 to TRBJ2-1; D gene unclear. Per germline, CDR1 KGHDR and CDR2 SFDVKD. Trimming shortened V by 4 bases and J by 9 bases, and 9 bases separated the two germline ends. There are 12 residues in the CDR3. The CDR3 region is CATSEGIREQFF. The CDR3 region has the DNA TGTGCCACCAGTGAGGGGATACGTGAGCAGTTCTTC.

The sample holds one count of this clonotype. The chain uses TRBV4-1 and TRBJ2-5, with 10 bases lining up with TRBD2. With 2 bases clipped from V and 4 bases from J, the junction kept 7 bases outside the gene matches. Germline V CDR1 and CDR2: MGHRA, YSYEKL. This CDR3 has 16 amino acids. The CDR3 sequence: CASSQSIAGGPETQYF. The CDR3 coding sequence is TGCGCCAGCAGCCAATCCATAGCGGGGGGCCCAGAGACCCAGTACTTC.

This clonotype occurred a few times. The chain couples TRBV23-1 to TRBJ1-5; D is unclear. TRBV23-1 is an open reading frame whose function is uncertain. The CDR3 is 13 residues long. Deletions cut 3 bases from V and 6 bases from J, with 9 bases between. CDR3 sequence reads: CASSQWACQPQHF. CDR3 nucleotide sequence: TGCGCCAGCAGTCAGTGGGCGTGTCAGCCCCAGCATTTT.

This clonotype occurred many times. DNA of the CDR3: TGTGCCAGCAGCTTGTCTCCTAGAGATACGCAGTATTTT. Translated, it gives CASSLSPRDTQYF. The V gene is TRBV7-3, the J gene TRBJ2-3; no clear D gene. CDR3 length: 13 residues. Germline values: CDR1 SGHTA, CDR2 FQGTGA. Trimming removed 3 bases from V and 5 bases from J, with 9 bases in between.

The rearrangement joins TRBV7-9 to TRBJ2-1, with 8 nucleotides matching TRBD1. The assigned J gene may be wrong: the sequence end matches TRBJ2-7 better. Germline CDR1 SEHNR, CDR2 FQNEAQ (reference sequence). This CDR3 region has 14 residues. CDR3 region: CASSQSPGGNEQYF. For the CDR3, the DNA is TGTGCCAGCAGCCAATCTCCAGGGGGCAATGAGCAGTACTTC.

This clonotype has more than one count but fewer than ten. The chain couples TRBV12-3 or TRBV12-4 to TRBJ2-2; D may match TRBD1 or TRBD2 (5 bases each). V gave up 5 bases and J gave up 1 base, with 14 bases separating them. This CDR3 contains 16 residues. In nucleotides, the CDR3 is TGTGCCAGCAGTACGTGGGGACCATTGAACACCGGGGAGCTGTTTTTT. Its protein product is CASSTWGPLNTGELFF.